This T cell receptor beta chain stems from a study of T cell responses to AZD1222 COVID-19 vaccine. Study results and limitations: Females outnumbered males among donors, who were mostly white British; clonal diversity was possibly underestimated.

Comments on this clone: Its antigen is still unknown.

The V end lost 5 bases, the J end lost 5 bases, and 21 bases lay between the germline ends. From germline, CDR1 is SGHAT and CDR2 FQNNGV. The CDR3 length is 16 residues. Second-dose schedules of about 4 or about 12 weeks were combined. The method was immunoSEQ multiplex PCR; TCRdb's version includes in-frame clones alone and lacks a portion of them. The table records around 150,000 clones, 85% to 95% of them present only once. V is TRBV11-2 and J is TRBJ2-5; tentative D call: TRBD2 (6 bases). This material consisted of peripheral blood, taken 28 days after the second AZD1222 dose. This clonotype was sampled from an adult who received the AZD1222 COVID-19 vaccine. Written as DNA, the CDR3 is TGTGCCAGCAGCCCAGGGTTCTCCGGGGGTTGGGAGACCCAGTACTTC. As protein: CASSPGFSGGWETQYF.